The rows below give T cell receptor beta chains drawn from one sample of a study of cytomegalovirus exposure and HLA in healthy donors. Generated by immunoSEQ multiplex PCR, the TCRdb table keeps only in-frame clones and is missing some. In the table there are under 200,000 clones, more than 65% of which are singletons. Source material: PBMCs. Source of these receptors: a woman aged 25 to 45 in good health and CMV-seronegative. Each CDR3 is given with its conserved first and last residue. The order of the fields is clone size, D gene, J gene, V gene, CDR3 protein, CDR3 DNA. A D gene is named only where the DNA matches it firmly. Clone size is given for some rows only: seen once, a few or many times, or a class if the clone is expanded.

- TRBD1 TRBJ2-7 TRBV27 CASSPGQDRGYEQYF TGTGCCAGCAGTCCCGGACAGGATAGGGGCTACGAGCAGTACTTC
- TRBD2 TRBJ2-7 TRBV4-1 CASSQADRGVYEQYF TGCGCCAGCAGCCAAGCGGATCGGGGGGTGTACGAGCAGTACTTC
- TRBD1 TRBJ1-2 TRBV5-1 CASSLGPGTGYGGYTF TGCGCCAGCAGCTTGGGTCCCGGGACAGGGTACGGTGGCTACACCTTC
- - TRBJ1-2 TRBV7-6 CASSLGPIKGGYGYTF TGTGCCAGCAGCTTAGGGCCGATAAAAGGCGGCTATGGCTACACCTTC
- - TRBJ1-5 TRBV9 CASSASAAGQPQHF TGTGCCAGCAGTGCATCCGCGGCGGGTCAGCCCCAGCATTTT
once - TRBJ1-4 TRBV2 CASRLGLNNEKLFF TGTGCCAGCAGGCTGGGACTGAACAATGAAAAACTGTTTTTT
once TRBD2 TRBJ2-1 TRBV5-1 CASSLVLAGGRSSYNEQFF TGCGCCAGCAGCTTGGTTCTAGCGGGGGGGCGAAGCTCCTACAATGAGCAGTTCTTC
once TRBD2 TRBJ2-3 TRBV2 CASIRASGGRTDTQYF TGTGCCAGCATAAGGGCTAGCGGGGGGCGCACAGATACGCAGTATTTT
few - TRBJ1-1 TRBV5-1 CASSLEGTGSAFF TGCGCCAGCAGCTTGGAGGGCACAGGGAGCGCTTTCTTT
- - TRBJ1-2 TRBV4-3 CASSPTRRYGYTF TGCGCCAGCAGCCCGACGAGGAGATATGGCTACACCTTC
- TRBD2 TRBJ2-3 TRBV6-4 CASSDASGGATDTQYF TGTGCCAGCAGTGATGCTAGCGGGGGGGCCACAGATACGCAGTATTTT
- - TRBJ2-7 TRBV11-2 CASSLWLERNEQYF TGTGCCAGCAGCTTATGGCTTGAGCGTAACGAGCAGTACTTC